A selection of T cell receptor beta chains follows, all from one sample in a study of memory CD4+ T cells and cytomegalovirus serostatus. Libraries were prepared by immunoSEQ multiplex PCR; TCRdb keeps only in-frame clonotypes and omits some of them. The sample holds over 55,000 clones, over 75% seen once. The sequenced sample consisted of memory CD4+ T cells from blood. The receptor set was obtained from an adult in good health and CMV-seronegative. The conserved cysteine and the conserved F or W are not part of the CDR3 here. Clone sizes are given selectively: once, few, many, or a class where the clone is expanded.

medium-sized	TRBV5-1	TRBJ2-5	ASSSGETQY
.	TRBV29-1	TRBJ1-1	SVEERERNTEAF
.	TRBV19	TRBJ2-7	ASSIEQGYEQY
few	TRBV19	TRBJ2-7	ASQGGTGAGRWEQY
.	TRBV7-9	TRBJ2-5	ASSLKSPAMEETQY
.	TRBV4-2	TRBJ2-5	ASSQDLTVKTQY
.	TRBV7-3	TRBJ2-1	ASSFETVHEQF
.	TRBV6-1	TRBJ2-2	ASRYLNTGELF
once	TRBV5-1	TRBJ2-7	ASSSSGTGDYEQY
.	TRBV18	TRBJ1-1	ASSGVEAF
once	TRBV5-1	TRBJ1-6	ASSRDSQGGGSPLH
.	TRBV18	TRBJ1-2	ASSPPGYTYGYT
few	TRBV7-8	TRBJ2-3	ASSLNDAGTSGSTDTQY
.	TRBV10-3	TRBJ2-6	ATTSSGANVLT
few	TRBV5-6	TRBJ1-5	ASSLGYSNQPQH
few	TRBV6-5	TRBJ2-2	ASRFRGIGELF
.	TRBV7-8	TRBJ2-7	ASSLGTSGRIVYEQY
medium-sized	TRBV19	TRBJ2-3	ASGTGGGTQY
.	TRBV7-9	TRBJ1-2	ASSAGQGDYGYT
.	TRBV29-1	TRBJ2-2	SVGQLNTGELF
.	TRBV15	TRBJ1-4	ATSRDGGRGEKLF
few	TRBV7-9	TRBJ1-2	ASSSQGAGGYT
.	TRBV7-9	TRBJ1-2	ASSLGLTGDGYT
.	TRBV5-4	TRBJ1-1	AGGRGGTEAF
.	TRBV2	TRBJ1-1	ASGGRGTEAF
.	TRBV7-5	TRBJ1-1	ARSLLAGQGTTEAF
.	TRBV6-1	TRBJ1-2	ALTVRENYGYT
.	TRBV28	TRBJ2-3	ASRSDRGQVDTQY
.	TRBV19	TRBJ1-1	ASNPGTYTEAF
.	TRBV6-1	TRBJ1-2	ASSTTGSGFYGYT
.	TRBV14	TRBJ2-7	ASSQVSGGPYEQY
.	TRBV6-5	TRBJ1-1	ASSSYTEAF
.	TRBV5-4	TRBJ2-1	ASSFGGRGSSYNEQF
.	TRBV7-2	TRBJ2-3	ASQSGVSTDTQY
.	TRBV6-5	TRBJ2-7	ASRAQGLLYEQY
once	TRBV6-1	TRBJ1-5	ASIRQGDQPQH
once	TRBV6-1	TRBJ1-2	ASITGVNDYGYT
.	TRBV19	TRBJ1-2	ASTDAGAGYGYT
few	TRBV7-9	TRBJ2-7	ASTPGASGGHYEQY
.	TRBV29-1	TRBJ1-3	SVRGAFSGNTIY
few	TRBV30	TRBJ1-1	AWVRDRASTEAF
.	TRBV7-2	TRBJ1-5	ASSPELGSNQPQH
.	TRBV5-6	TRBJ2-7	ASSLGQARPLYEQY
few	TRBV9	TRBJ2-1	ASSTQTSGKNEQF
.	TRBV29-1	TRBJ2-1	SVVSGSGSYNEQF
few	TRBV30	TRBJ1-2	AWVRGNYGYT
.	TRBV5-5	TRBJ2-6	ASSTTGSGLPGANVLT
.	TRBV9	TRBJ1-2	ASSAGQGANYGYT
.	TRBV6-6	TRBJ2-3	ANGLGGTDTQY
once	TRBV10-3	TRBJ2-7	ASRRGSYEQY
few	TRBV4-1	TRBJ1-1	ASSLREGGTEAF
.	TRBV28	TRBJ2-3	ASSMAVDTQY